The sequence of this T cell receptor (beta chain) was determined in a study of spatial heterogeneity in lung cancer. Study details: Detected beta-chain sequences consistently exceeded alpha-chain sequences. Notes on the study in general: Relative to follow-up, resection was when ubiquitous expanded tumor TCRs appeared more in blood.

The presence of a unique molecular identifier marked each TCR cDNA molecule. A single record per CDR3 protein comes from TCRdb applying MiXCR to the 5' RACE reads. The sample yields about 82,000 distinct CDR3 sequences, around 12% seen once. In its sample, this clonotype is medium-sized. Antigen specificity is unknown. CDR3 length equals 14 residues. J gave up 7 bases and V 6 bases, and 9 bases lay outside the gene matches. As to time point: sample taken at primary tumor resection. Sequencing covered unsorted whole RNA taken from tumor, nontumor lung or frozen PBMC. The donors comprised about 70 untreated early-stage non-small cell lung cancer patients.

This TCR derives from a male donor with early-stage non-small cell lung cancer. This chain connects TRBV12-3 or TRBV12-4 to TRBJ1-2; 9 nucleotides line up with TRBD1. The input for sequencing was PBMCs, taken at surgery. The chain's CDR3 is CASSYRDRAGGYTF. The CDR3 DNA sequence: TGTGCCAGCAGCTACCGGGACAGGGCCGGTGGCTACACCTTC.